The 24 T cell receptor beta chains reported below all come from one sample, sequenced in a study of patients and donors after allogeneic stem cell transplantation (dated by TCRdb to the early 2020s). Libraries were prepared through RT-PCR. Instrument on record: NextSeq 550. TCRdb applied fastp at Q25 and MiXCR to the public reads, then kept only in-frame beta chains. Each CDR3 protein gets just one entry, which takes the most common genes and DNA from the rows behind it. In all, the sample holds some 160,000 distinct CDR3 sequences, and roughly 22% of those were seen once. The ten largest clonotypes hold 20% to 30% of the sample. Sequences were obtained from blood, either unsorted or a sorted T cell fraction (not recorded which). These receptors all come from a human donor who was either an allogeneic HSCT recipient or a stem cell or donor lymphocyte infusion donor (not recorded which). It is not recorded whose cells these are; they may come from a transplant donor.

The V gene is TRBV12-3 or TRBV12-4, the J gene TRBJ1-6; D is unclear. V was shortened by 2 bases and J by 4 bases, with 6 bases between the two germline ends. This CDR3 region has 14 residues. The CDR3 sequence is CASSLSAYNSPLHF. CDR3 nucleotide sequence: TGTGCCAGCAGTTTATCCGCATATAATTCACCCCTCCACTTT.

The rearrangement joins TRBV21-1 to TRBJ2-1; TRBD1 is taken as the D call from the table, unchecked against the DNA. TRBV21-1 is marked as a pseudogene. The length of the CDR3 is 14 residues. This CDR3 reads CAIKPVPIYNEQFF. As DNA, the CDR3 is TGTGCCATCAAACCTGTCCCTATATACAATGAGCAGTTCTTC.

This clonotype was seen a few times. The rearrangement uses TRBV9 and TRBJ2-1; D unresolved. Trimming removed 2 bases from V and 7 bases from J, with 16 bases in between. The CDR3 has 15 amino acids. The germline V gene encodes CDR1 SGDLS and CDR2 YYNGEE. The CDR3 nucleotides are TGTGCCAGCAGCGTGGGCAGCCAAGCATCTAATGAGCAGTTCTTC. This encodes CASSVGSQASNEQFF.

This clonotype was counted only a few times. One junction end does not reproduce the germline sequence, and a read error may be involved. The V call is TRBV7-7, the J call TRBJ2-3; TRBD2 matches at 7 bases. The CDR3 has 13 amino acids. CDR1 and CDR2 from the germline V gene are SSHAT and FNYEAQ (reference sequence). The CDR3: CASSLKREDTQYF. CDR3 nucleotide sequence: TGTGCTAGCAGCTTAAAGCGGGAAGATACGCAGTATTTT.

This clonotype was seen only a few times. The chain is built from TRBV12-3 or TRBV12-4 and TRBJ1-5; unclear D gene. The V and J ends lost 3 bases and 5 bases respectively, with 11 bases between them. The CDR3 is 14 residues long. CDR3 coding DNA: TGTGCCAGCAGTTTGGGGATGCCCGATCAGCCCCAGCATTTT. Residues: CASSLGMPDQPQHF.

This chain joins TRBV30 and TRBJ1-5; unclear D gene. V was clipped by 0 bases and J by 7 bases, with 13 bases between them. The germline CDR1 and CDR2 sequences are GTSNPN and SVGIG (reference sequence). This CDR3 is built from 14 residues. The CDR3 bases are TGTGCCTGGAGTGTACAGTCAGGTAACCAGCCCCAGCATTTT. This translates into CAWSVQSGNQPQHF.

The rearrangement joins TRBV12-3 or TRBV12-4 to TRBJ1-4; the D gene is possibly TRBD1 (5 bases). This CDR3 is built from 14 residues. V was shortened by 6 bases and J by 5 bases, with 13 bases between the two germline ends. CDR3 protein: CASSPWGINEKLFF. CDR3 coding DNA: TGTGCCAGCAGCCCCTGGGGGATCAATGAAAAACTGTTTTTT.

The chain employs TRBV20-1 and TRBJ2-5; no clear D. The germline V gene encodes CDR1 DFQATT and CDR2 SNEGSKA (reference sequence). V gave up 0 bases and J gave up 5 bases, with 10 bases separating them. The CDR3 spans 13 residues. This CDR3 is CSARDSLVETQYF. The CDR3 nucleotides are TGCAGTGCTAGAGATTCCCTAGTTGAGACCCAGTACTTC.

The genes are TRBV6-5 and TRBJ1-1; 7 bases line up with TRBD1. V lost 0 bases and J lost 5; bases outside the gene matches: 12. From germline, CDR1 is MNHEY and CDR2 SVGAGI. The CDR3 consists of 17 residues. CDR3 sequence: CASSYSNAPGGVTEAFF. As DNA, the CDR3 is TGTGCCAGCAGTTACTCGAACGCCCCAGGGGGGGTTACTGAAGCTTTCTTT.

The V and J genes are TRBV29-1 and TRBJ2-3; 7 nucleotides align to TRBD2. The CDR3 has 14 residues. CDR1 and CDR2 from the germline V gene are SQVTM and ANQGSEA. J was trimmed by 0 bases and V by 4 bases; bases with no gene match: 4. The CDR3 DNA reads TGCAGCGTTGGATCGCGGGGGAGCACAGATACGCAGTATTTT. Its protein product is CSVGSRGSTDTQYF.

The V gene is TRBV12-3 or TRBV12-4, the J gene TRBJ2-1; no clear D gene. Trimming took off 0 bases at V and 10 bases at J, with 4 bases between the two ends. This CDR3 has 11 residues. DNA for the CDR3: TGTGCCAGCAGTTTAGCGCTGGAGCAGTTCTTC. It encodes CASSLALEQFF.

There are a few counts of this clonotype. The chain joins TRBV6-5 to TRBJ1-5; the D is unclear. Trimming stripped 8 bases from V and 8 bases from J, with 13 bases between. Germline loops: CDR1 MNHEY, CDR2 SVGAGI. CDR3 size: 12 residues. CDR3 amino acids: CASSNLGEPQHF. In DNA, the CDR3 is TGTGCCAGCTCTAATCTTGGTGAGCCCCAGCATTTT.

This clonotype was seen a few times. CDR3 amino acids: CAIRGDWTKIEAFF. For the CDR3, the DNA is TGTGCCATCAGAGGGGATTGGACGAAGATTGAAGCTTTCTTT. The rearrangement joins TRBV10-3 to TRBJ1-1, with D maybe TRBD1 (5 bases). V lost 6 bases, J lost 7 bases, and 18 bases lay in between. Germline V gives CDR1 ENHRY, CDR2 SYGVKD. CDR3 length: 14 amino acids.

This clonotype was detected only a few times. The CDR3 DNA follows: TGCGCCAGCAGCCAAGGATTGCAGGGGCTGGCTGAAGCTTTCTTT. It yields the protein CASSQGLQGLAEAFF. The chain employs TRBV4-1 and TRBJ1-1; tentatively, D is TRBD1 (6 bases). CDR3 length: 15 residues. Trimming pared 1 base from V and 6 bases from J, leaving 15 bases between. Germline V CDR1 and CDR2: MGHRA, YSYEKL.

The table lists this clonotype with a few counts. This rearrangement joins TRBV7-9 to TRBJ2-1; D unclear. Between the trimmed V and J ends, which lost 5 bases and 0 bases, there was a span of 14 bases. This CDR3 contains 16 residues. Germline assignment: CDR1 SEHNR and CDR2 FQNEAQ (reference sequence). This CDR3 is CASSQVKGNSYNEQFF. The DNA for the CDR3 is TGTGCCAGCAGCCAGGTGAAGGGAAACTCCTACAATGAGCAGTTCTTC.

This sequence joins TRBV12-3 or TRBV12-4 and TRBJ2-1; TRBD1 might be the D (5 bases). This CDR3 spans 12 amino acids. The ends were cut back, 8 bases at V and 3 bases at J, with 8 bases in the middle. The CDR3 nucleotides read TGTGCCAGCGCACAGGTCTACAATGAGCAGTTCTTC. It encodes CASAQVYNEQFF.

The table lists this clonotype with a few counts. This chain joins TRBV6-2 or TRBV6-3 and TRBJ1-5; D ambiguous. V lost 5 bases and J lost 2, with 16 bases in between. Per the germline V gene, CDR1 is MNHEY and CDR2 is SVGEGT. The CDR3 length is 16 residues. CDR3 bases: TGTGCCAGCAGTCCCTGGGCCCTTAAGGGCAATCAGCCCCAGCATTTT. Its translation: CASSPWALKGNQPQHF.

J is TRBJ2-1 and V is TRBV6-5; D unclear. CDR3 size: 15 residues. Germline V lookup: CDR1 MNHEY, CDR2 SVGAGI. With 0 bases removed from V and 6 bases from J, the gap between germline ends came to 12 bases. The CDR3 sequence is CASSYSPITVNEQFF. The CDR3 DNA follows: TGTGCCAGCAGTTACTCTCCAATTACAGTCAATGAGCAGTTCTTC.

V usage is TRBV4-1 and J usage is TRBJ1-4; the D is unclear. The CDR3 contains 13 residues. V was clipped by 4 bases and J by 8 bases, with 11 bases between them. Looked up from germline, CDR1 is MGHRA and CDR2 is YSYEKL. CDR3 DNA sequence: TGCGCCAGCAGCCTCAACATCAGGGAAAAACTGTTTTTT. Amino acid sequence: CASSLNIREKLFF.

This chain connects TRBV6-5 to TRBJ2-2; D uncertain. Germline CDR1 reads MNHEY; CDR2 reads SVGAGI. Trimming took 0 bases from V and 0 from J, leaving 8 bases between them. The CDR3 has 16 residues. In DNA form, the CDR3 reads TGTGCCAGCAGTTACTCGACACGTACGAACACCGGGGAGCTGTTTTTT. Its protein is CASSYSTRTNTGELFF.

J is TRBJ2-3 and V is TRBV9; D remains unclear. V was cut by 1 base and J by 2 bases, with 8 bases left in between. Looked up from germline, CDR1 is SGDLS and CDR2 is YYNGEE. The CDR3 runs 14 residues. CDR3 in DNA: TGTGCCAGCAGCGTACTCGGATCCACAGATACGCAGTATTTT. It is translated as CASSVLGSTDTQYF.

V is TRBV5-1 and J is TRBJ2-2; 7 nucleotides line up with TRBD2. CDR1 and CDR2 (germline): SGHRS, YFSETQ. With 4 bases clipped from V and 6 bases from J, the junction kept 6 bases outside the gene matches. CDR3 length: 14 amino acids. CDR3 region: CASSPAGLSGELFF. The CDR3 nucleotides are TGCGCCAGCAGCCCAGCGGGATTGTCCGGGGAGCTGTTTTTT.

Only a few counts were recorded for this clonotype. The rearrangement links TRBV27 to TRBJ1-1; D ambiguous. V was cut by 5 bases and J by 11 bases, with 18 bases left in between. This CDR3 has 13 residues. Germline CDR1 and CDR2: MNHEY and SMNVEV (reference sequence). CDR3 amino acids: CASSLDGNPAAFF. The CDR3 DNA sequence: TGTGCCAGCAGTCTCGACGGGAACCCAGCGGCTTTCTTT.

This clonotype came up a few times. The chain links TRBV20-1 to TRBJ2-3; D unclear. The CDR3 sequence is 13 residues long. Germline CDR1 DFQATT, CDR2 SNEGSKA (reference sequence). The V end lost 7 bases, the J end lost 6 bases, and 17 bases lay between the germline ends. The CDR3 sequence is CSGGEDLDDTQYF. Here the CDR3 DNA reads TGCAGTGGGGGTGAGGACCTTGACGATACGCAGTATTTT.